Below, 9 T cell receptor beta chains from the same sample are listed, as sequenced in a study of blood T cell repertoires in COVID-19. This table comes from immunoSEQ multiplex PCR, and its TCRdb copy is limited to in-frame clones, with some not included. The table has 95,000 to 150,000 clones, approximately 80% seen once; the top ten hold 3% to 4.5%. The sequenced sample consisted of peripheral blood. Receptors originate from an elderly woman with acute or convalescent COVID-19.

This chain links TRBV7-8 with TRBJ1-2; no definite D call. CDR1 SGHVS and CDR2 FQNEAQ come from the germline V gene. CDR3 length: 14 amino acids. Trimming pared 2 bases from V and 7 bases from J, leaving 14 bases between. The CDR3 loop reads CASSLTLASPGYTF. CDR3 coding DNA: TGTGCCAGCAGCTTAACCCTTGCAAGCCCTGGCTACACCTTC.

The chain combines TRBV6-2 or TRBV6-3 with TRBJ1-4; 8 bases align to TRBD1. Germline loops: CDR1 MNHEY, CDR2 SVGEGT. Losses at the gene ends were 5 bases for V and 8 bases for J; bases not matched to a gene: 10. The CDR3 is made up of 15 amino acids. The CDR3 nucleotides are TGTGCCAGCAGTCGCCGCAGGGGGCGTGGGGAAAAACTGTTTTTT. Protein sequence: CASSRRRGRGEKLFF.

This clone was seen a handful of times. The chain has TRBV28 and TRBJ1-4, with 9 bases identical to TRBD1. The CDR3 length is 16 residues. Trimming at V came to 4 bases and at J to 8 bases, leaving 11 bases not matched to a gene. Germline V CDR1 and CDR2: MDHEN, SYDVKM. CDR3 sequence: CASSSSPGTGREKLFF. CDR3 in DNA: TGTGCCAGCAGTTCAAGTCCCGGGACAGGGAGAGAAAAACTGTTTTTT.

The chain employs TRBV10-1 and TRBJ2-2, with 8 positions matching TRBD2. The germline CDR1 and CDR2 sequences are WNHNN and SYGVQD (reference sequence). The junction had 4 bases not matched to a gene; V was cut back by 4 bases and J by 6 bases. This CDR3 has 14 residues. The CDR3 is CASSASGGAGELFF. CDR3 nucleotides: TGCGCCAGCAGTGCGTCCGGGGGGGCCGGGGAGCTGTTTTTT.

The chain combines TRBV5-1 with TRBJ1-1; a possible D gene is TRBD1 (6 bases). Germline V gene sequence: CDR1 SGHRS, CDR2 YFSETQ. Trimming removed 3 bases at V and 5 bases at J, with 17 bases between. The CDR3 extends over 15 amino acids. This chain's CDR3 is CASSSGAGAGTEAFF. The CDR3 DNA sequence: TGCGCCAGCAGCTCGGGGGCGGGGGCCGGAACTGAAGCTTTCTTT.

The chain uses TRBV27 and TRBJ2-2; a possible D gene is TRBD2 (5 bases). The CDR3 runs 13 residues. Looked up from germline, CDR1 is MNHEY and CDR2 is SMNVEV (reference sequence). Trimming stripped 2 bases from V and 8 bases from J, with 9 bases between. The DNA for the CDR3 is TGTGCCAGCAGTTTAGGAGGCCTAGGGGAGCTGTTTTTT. Protein product: CASSLGGLGELFF.

The chain combines TRBV5-1 with TRBJ1-2; no clear D. Trimming stripped 1 base from V and 7 bases from J, with 11 bases between. The CDR3 has 13 residues. CDR1 and CDR2 from the germline V gene are SGHRS and YFSETQ. CDR3 coding DNA: TGCGCCAGCAGCTTGACGGGGTCGGCTGGCTACACCTTC. This codes for CASSLTGSAGYTF. Full variable domain (missing parts from reference TRBV5-1 and TRBJ1-2): KAGVTQTPRYLIKTRGQQVTLSCSPISGHRSVSWYQQTPGQGLQFLFEYFSETQRNKGNFPGRFSGRQFSNSRSEMNVSTLELGDSALYLCASSLTGSAGYTFGSGTRLTVV.

The sample holds one count of this clone. The rearrangement joins TRBV18 to TRBJ2-1, with 8 bases identical to TRBD2. The germline V gene has CDR1 KGHSH and CDR2 LQKENI. After removal of 1 base from V and 5 bases from J, the junction contained 7 bases not matched to a gene. This CDR3 is 16 amino acids long. DNA of the CDR3: TGTGCCAGCTCACCACTAGTGGACGGGAGGGACAATGAGCAGTTCTTC. Translation: CASSPLVDGRDNEQFF.

V is TRBV4-2 and J is TRBJ2-5; D is ambiguous. Trimming stripped 2 bases from V and 5 bases from J, with 15 bases between. Per germline, CDR1 LGHNA and CDR2 YNFKEQ. The CDR3 spans 15 residues. The chain's CDR3 is CASSQNHGQLETQYF. The CDR3 bases are TGTGCCAGCAGCCAAAATCATGGGCAGCTTGAGACCCAGTACTTC.